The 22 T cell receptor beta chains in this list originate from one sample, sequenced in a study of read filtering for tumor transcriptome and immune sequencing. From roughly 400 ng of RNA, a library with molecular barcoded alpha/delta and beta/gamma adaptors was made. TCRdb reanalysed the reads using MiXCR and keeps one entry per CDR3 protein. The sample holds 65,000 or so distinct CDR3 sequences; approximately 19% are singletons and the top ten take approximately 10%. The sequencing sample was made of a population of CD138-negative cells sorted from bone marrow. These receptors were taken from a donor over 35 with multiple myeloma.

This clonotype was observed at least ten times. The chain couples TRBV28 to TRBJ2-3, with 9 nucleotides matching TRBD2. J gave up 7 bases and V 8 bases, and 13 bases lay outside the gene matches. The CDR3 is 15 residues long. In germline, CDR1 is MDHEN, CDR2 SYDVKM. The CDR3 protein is CASLAGTSLINTQYF. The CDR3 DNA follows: TGTGCCAGCTTGGCCGGGACTAGCCTTATTAATACGCAGTATTTT.

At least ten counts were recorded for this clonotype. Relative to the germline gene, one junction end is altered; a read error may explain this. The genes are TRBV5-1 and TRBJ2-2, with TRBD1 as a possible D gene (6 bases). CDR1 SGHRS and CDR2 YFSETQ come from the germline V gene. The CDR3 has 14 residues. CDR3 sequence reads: CASSLAGDTGELSF. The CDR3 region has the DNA TGCGCCAGCAGCTTGGCAGGGGACACCGGGGAGCTGTCTTTT.

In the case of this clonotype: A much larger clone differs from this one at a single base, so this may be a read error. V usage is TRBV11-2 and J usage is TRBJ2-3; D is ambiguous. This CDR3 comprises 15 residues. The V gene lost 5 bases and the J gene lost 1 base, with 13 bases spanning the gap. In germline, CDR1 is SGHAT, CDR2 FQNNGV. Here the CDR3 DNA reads TGTGCCAGCAGCCCCCGTGGCTTTTGCACAGATACGCAGTATTTT. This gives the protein CASSPRGFCTDTQYF.

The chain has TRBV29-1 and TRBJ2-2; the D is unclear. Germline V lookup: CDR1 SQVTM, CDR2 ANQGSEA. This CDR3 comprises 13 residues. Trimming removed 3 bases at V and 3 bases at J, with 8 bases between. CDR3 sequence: CSVDLLDTGELFF. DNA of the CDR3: TGCAGCGTTGATTTGCTGGACACCGGGGAGCTGTTTTTT.

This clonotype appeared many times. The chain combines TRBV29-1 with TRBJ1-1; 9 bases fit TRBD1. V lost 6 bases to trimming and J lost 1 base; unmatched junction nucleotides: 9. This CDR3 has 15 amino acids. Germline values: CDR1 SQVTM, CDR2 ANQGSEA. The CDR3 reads CSVTRTGAGNTEAFF. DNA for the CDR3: TGCAGCGTCACTCGGACAGGGGCCGGGAACACTGAAGCTTTCTTT.

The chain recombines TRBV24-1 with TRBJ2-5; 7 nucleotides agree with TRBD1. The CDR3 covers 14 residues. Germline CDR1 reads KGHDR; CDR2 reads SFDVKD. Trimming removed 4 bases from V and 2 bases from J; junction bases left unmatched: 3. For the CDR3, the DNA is TGTGCCACCAGTGAGGTGGGACAGCAAGAGACCCAGTACTTC. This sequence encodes CATSEVGQQETQYF.

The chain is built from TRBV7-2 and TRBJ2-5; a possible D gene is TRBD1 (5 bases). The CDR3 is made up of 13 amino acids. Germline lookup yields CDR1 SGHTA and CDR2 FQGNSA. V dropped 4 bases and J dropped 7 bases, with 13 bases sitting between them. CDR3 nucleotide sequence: TGTGCCAGCAGCTCCTTCAGGGTAGGGACCCAGTACTTC. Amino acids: CASSSFRVGTQYF.

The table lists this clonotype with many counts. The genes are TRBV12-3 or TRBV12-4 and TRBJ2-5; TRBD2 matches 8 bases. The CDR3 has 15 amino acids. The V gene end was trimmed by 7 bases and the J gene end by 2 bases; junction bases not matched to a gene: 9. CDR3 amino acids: CASTPPGTRQETQYF. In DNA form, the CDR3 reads TGTGCCAGCACACCACCCGGGACTAGGCAAGAGACCCAGTACTTC.

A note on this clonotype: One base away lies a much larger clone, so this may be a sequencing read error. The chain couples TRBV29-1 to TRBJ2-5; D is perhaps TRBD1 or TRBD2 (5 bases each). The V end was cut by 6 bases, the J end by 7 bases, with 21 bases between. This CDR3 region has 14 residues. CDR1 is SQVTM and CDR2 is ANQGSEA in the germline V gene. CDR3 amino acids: CSVGTGPPSGTQYF. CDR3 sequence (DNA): TGCAGCGTCGGGACGGGACCCCCGTCAGGGACCCAGTACTTC. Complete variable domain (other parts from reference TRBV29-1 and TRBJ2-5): SAVISQKPSRDICQRGTSLTIQCQVDSQVTMMFWYRQQPGQSLTLIATANQGSEATYESGFVIDKFPISRPNLTFSTLTVSNMSPEDSSIYLCSVGTGPPSGTQYFGPGTRLLVL.

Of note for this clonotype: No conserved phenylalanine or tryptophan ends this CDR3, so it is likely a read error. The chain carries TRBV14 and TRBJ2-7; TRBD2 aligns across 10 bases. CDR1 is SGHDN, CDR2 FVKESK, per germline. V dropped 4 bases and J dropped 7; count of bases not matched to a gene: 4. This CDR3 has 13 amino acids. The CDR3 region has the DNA TGTGCCAGCAGCCCTAGCGGGAGCGGGGAGCAGTACCTC. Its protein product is CASSPSGSGEQYL.

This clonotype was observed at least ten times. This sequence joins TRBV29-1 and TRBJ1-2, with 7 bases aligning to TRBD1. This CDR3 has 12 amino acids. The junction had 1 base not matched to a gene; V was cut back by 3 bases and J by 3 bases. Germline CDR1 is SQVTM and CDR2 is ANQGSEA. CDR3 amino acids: CSVDQGDYGYTF. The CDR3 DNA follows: TGCAGCGTTGATCAGGGGGACTATGGCTACACCTTC. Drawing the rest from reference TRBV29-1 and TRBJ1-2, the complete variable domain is SAVISQKPSRDICQRGTSLTIQCQVDSQVTMMFWYRQQPGQSLTLIATANQGSEATYESGFVIDKFPISRPNLTFSTLTVSNMSPEDSSIYLCSVDQGDYGYTFGSGTRLTVV.

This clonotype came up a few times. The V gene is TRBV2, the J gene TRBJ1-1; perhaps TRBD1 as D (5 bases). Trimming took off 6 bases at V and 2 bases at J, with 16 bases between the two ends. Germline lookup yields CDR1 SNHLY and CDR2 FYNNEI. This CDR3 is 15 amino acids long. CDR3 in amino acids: CASRPLVGGNTEAFF. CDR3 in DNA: TGTGCCAGCAGGCCCTTGGTGGGGGGAAACACTGAAGCTTTCTTT.

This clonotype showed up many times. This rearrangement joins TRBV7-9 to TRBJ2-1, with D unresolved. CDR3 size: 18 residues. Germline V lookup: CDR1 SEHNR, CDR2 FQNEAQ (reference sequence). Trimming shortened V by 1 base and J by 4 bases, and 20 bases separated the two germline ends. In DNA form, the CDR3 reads TGTGCCAGCAGCTTAGGGCAAGGTGTTGGGCCTACTTACAATGAGCAGTTCTTC. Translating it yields CASSLGQGVGPTYNEQFF.

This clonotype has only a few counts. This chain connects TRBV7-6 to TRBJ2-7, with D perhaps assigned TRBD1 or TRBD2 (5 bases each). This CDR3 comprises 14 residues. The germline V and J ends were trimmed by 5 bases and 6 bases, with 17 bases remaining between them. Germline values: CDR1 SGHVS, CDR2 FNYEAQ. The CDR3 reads CASSVGTAGTEQYF. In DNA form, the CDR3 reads TGTGCCAGCAGCGTCGGGACGGCCGGAACCGAGCAGTACTTC.

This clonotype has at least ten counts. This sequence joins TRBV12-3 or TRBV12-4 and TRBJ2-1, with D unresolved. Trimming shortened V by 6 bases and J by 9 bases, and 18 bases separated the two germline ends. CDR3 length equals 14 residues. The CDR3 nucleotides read TGTGCCAGCAGCCCCGGGCAACCAGGCGCTGAGCAGTTCTTC. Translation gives CASSPGQPGAEQFF.

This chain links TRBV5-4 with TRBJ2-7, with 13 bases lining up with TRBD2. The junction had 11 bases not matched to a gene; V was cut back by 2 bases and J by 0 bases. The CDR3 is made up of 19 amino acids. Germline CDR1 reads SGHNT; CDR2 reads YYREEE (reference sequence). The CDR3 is CASSFPRTSGRLSSYEQYF. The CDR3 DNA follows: TGTGCCAGCAGCTTCCCCCGGACTAGCGGGAGATTGAGCTCCTACGAGCAGTACTTC.

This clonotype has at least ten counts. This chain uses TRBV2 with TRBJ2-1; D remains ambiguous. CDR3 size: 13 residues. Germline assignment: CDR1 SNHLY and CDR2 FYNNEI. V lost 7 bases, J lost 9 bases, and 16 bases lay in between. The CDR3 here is CASNARVTSEQFF. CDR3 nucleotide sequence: TGTGCCAGCAATGCTAGGGTAACGAGTGAGCAGTTCTTC.

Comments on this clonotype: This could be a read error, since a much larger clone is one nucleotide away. The CDR3 region has the DNA TGTGCCAGCAGTCCCAGCGGGACCATTCAAGAGACCCAGTGCTTC. This codes for CASSPSGTIQETQCF. This chain uses TRBV12-3 or TRBV12-4 with TRBJ2-5, with TRBD2 matching 7 bases. The CDR3 length is 15 residues.

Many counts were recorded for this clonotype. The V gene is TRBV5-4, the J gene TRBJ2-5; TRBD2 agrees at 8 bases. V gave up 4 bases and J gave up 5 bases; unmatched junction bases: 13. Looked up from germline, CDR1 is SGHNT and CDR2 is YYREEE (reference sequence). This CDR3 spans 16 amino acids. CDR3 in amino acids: CASSQDLREVFETQYF. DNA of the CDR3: TGTGCCAGCAGCCAAGATCTGCGGGAGGTGTTTGAGACCCAGTACTTC.

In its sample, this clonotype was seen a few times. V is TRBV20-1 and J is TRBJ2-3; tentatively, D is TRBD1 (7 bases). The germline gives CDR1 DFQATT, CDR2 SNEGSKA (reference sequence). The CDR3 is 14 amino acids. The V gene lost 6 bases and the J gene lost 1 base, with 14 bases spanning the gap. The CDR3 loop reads CSARGELGTDTQYF. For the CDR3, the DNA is TGCAGTGCCAGGGGGGAACTCGGCACAGATACGCAGTATTTT.

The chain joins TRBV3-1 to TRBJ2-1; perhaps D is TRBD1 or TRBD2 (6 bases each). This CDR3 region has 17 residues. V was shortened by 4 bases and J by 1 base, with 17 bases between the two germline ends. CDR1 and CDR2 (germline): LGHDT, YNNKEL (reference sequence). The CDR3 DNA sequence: TGTGCCAGCAGCCCCAAACCGGGGGCCCATTCCTACAATGAGCAGTTCTTC. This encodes CASSPKPGAHSYNEQFF.

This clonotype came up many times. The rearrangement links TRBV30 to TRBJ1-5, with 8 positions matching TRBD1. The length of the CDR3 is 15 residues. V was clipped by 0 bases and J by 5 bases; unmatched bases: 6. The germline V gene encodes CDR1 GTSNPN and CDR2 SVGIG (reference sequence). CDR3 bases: TGTGCCTGGAGTGTGGGGGACAGGCAGTATCAGCCCCAGCATTTT. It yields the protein CAWSVGDRQYQPQHF.